This TCR beta chain emerged from a study of T cells expressing NK-cell markers. TCRdb re-called the 5' RACE reads and catalogs CDR3 proteins one per entry, DNA excluded. Seen in this sample are 550,000 or so distinct CDR3 sequences; the ten most common clones hold roughly 3.6%. Sequences were obtained from blood T cells: a sorted CD56 or NKG2C T cell subset, CD4+ or CD8+ T cells, or bulk PBMC T cells (not recorded which). The TCR sequence derives from a man between 18 and 29 years old in good health.

CDR3 sequence: CASSFRGQAIKETQYF. This rearrangement joins TRBV7-9 to TRBJ2-5; the D gene TCRdb calls, TRBD1, cannot be checked with no DNA. Germline V gene sequence: CDR1 SEHNR, CDR2 FQNEAQ (reference sequence). The CDR3 is 16 residues long.